The present entry profiles one TCR beta chain with its context. Antigen unknown. This CDR3 contains 15 residues. Trimming at V came to 3 bases and at J to 5 bases, leaving 6 bases not matched to a gene. Per the germline V gene, CDR1 is SGHVS and CDR2 is FNYEAQ. The data were taken from a study of T cell repertoires in cytomegalovirus infection. For the study at large: It was the public TCR beta signatures that indicated both CMV infection and matching HLA type. The study, taken as a whole, reports: The cumulative frequency of public TCR beta families distinguished individuals who carried CMV together with the relevant HLA. Clonotypes of TCR beta that were HLA-C-restricted and CMV-specific dominated the ex vivo response.

TCRdb itself ran the reads through MiXCR, one entry per CDR3 protein. This table has a few hundred thousand distinct CDR3 sequences, roughly 25% appearing once. Sequencing was performed on cultured PBMCs, taken from culture after CMV antigen stimulation. This receptor was identified in a human donor in good health (CMV status not recorded). Some clones in this sample may be carry-over from other donors' samples. V and J are TRBV7-6 and TRBJ1-1, with 10 bases fitting TRBD1. In DNA form, the CDR3 reads TGTGCCAGCAGCTTGGGGCGGACAGGGGGGACTGAAGCTTTCTTT. This gives the protein CASSLGRTGGTEAFF.